These 7 T cell receptor beta chains were all obtained from the same sample, sequenced in a study of PD-L1 blockade in urothelial cancer. Assay: immunoSEQ multiplex PCR; the TCRdb copy retains only in-frame clones and omits some. Of about 51,000 clones in the sample, approximately 90% were seen once. Regarding time point: peripheral blood 6 weeks after treatment start. The sample consisted of PBMCs, taken around atezolizumab (anti-PD-L1) treatment. These receptors were collected from a man in his sixties with urothelial cancer.

V is TRBV5-1 and J is TRBJ1-4, with TRBD1 matching over 7 bases. After removal of 5 bases from V and 6 bases from J, the junction contained 7 bases not matched to a gene. The germline CDR1 and CDR2 sequences are SGHRS and YFSETQ. This CDR3 region has 14 residues. The chain's CDR3 is CASRLGTADEKLFF. CDR3 DNA sequence: TGCGCCAGCAGACTAGGGACAGCCGATGAAAAACTGTTTTTT.

The V call is TRBV28, the J call TRBJ2-2; D is unclear. V lost 6 bases and J lost 7, with 12 bases in between. The V gene's germline CDR1 is MDHEN and CDR2 SYDVKM. The CDR3 has 13 residues. The CDR3 DNA reads as TGTGCCAGCAGACCGGATGAGCGCGGGGAGCTGTTTTTT. It codes for CASRPDERGELFF.

The rearrangement links TRBV29-1 to TRBJ1-2, with D possibly being TRBD1 (5 bases). The germline V gene has CDR1 SQVTM and CDR2 ANQGSEA. This CDR3 spans 13 amino acids. Trimming took 6 bases from V and 4 from J, leaving 15 bases between them. CDR3 region: CSVLWTSIYGYTF. CDR3 coding DNA: TGCAGCGTCCTCTGGACATCCATCTATGGCTACACCTTC.

The chain combines TRBV11-3 with TRBJ1-1; maybe TRBD1 (6 bases). The CDR3 covers 13 residues. Deletions cut 6 bases from V and 0 bases from J, with 8 bases between. CDR1 and CDR2 from the germline V gene are SGHNT and YENEEA. The CDR3, as DNA: TGTGCCAGCAGTTCAGGGGTGAACACTGAAGCTTTCTTT. Protein sequence: CASSSGVNTEAFF.

This chain uses TRBV30 with TRBJ2-2, with 12 bases matching TRBD2. Germline lookup yields CDR1 GTSNPN and CDR2 SVGIG (reference sequence). This CDR3 is built from 16 residues. Trimming at V came to 4 bases and at J to 4 bases, leaving 7 bases not matched to a gene. The CDR3 loop reads CAWTILAGGFTGELFF. The CDR3 nucleotides are TGTGCCTGGACGATTCTAGCGGGGGGGTTCACCGGGGAGCTGTTTTTT.

This chain links TRBV4-1 with TRBJ2-7; D possibly corresponds to TRBD2 (5 bases). The germline V gene has CDR1 MGHRA and CDR2 YSYEKL. The CDR3 loop spans 17 amino acids. V gave up 3 bases and J gave up 2 bases, with 20 bases separating them. The CDR3 DNA reads TGCGCCAGCAGCCAGGTAGCCGGAGGACGCGGAACCTACGAGCAGTACTTC. Its protein is CASSQVAGGRGTYEQYF.

The chain recombines TRBV5-1 with TRBJ1-4; 9 bases are a match to TRBD1. The ends lost 0 bases at V and 7 bases at J; junction bases unmatched: 10. The CDR3 covers 17 residues. The V gene's germline CDR1 is SGHRS and CDR2 YFSETQ. In DNA form, the CDR3 reads TGCGCCAGCAGCTTGGGAATATCCGGGACAGGGACTGAAAAACTGTTTTTT. Translating it yields CASSLGISGTGTEKLFF.